This TCR beta chain emerged from a study of blood T cell repertoires in COVID-19. Across the study: Whether acute or convalescent, the COVID-19 samples came from the United States, Italy and Spain. Sources were T cells, B-cell-depleted T cells, or PBMCs; the material itself was cDNA or gDNA.

This clone has just one count. Only in-frame clones appear in the TCRdb table, and some are missing; sequencing was by immunoSEQ multiplex PCR. The sample includes about 250,000 clones, around four fifths of them seen just once. Germline CDR1 LNHDA, CDR2 SQIVND (reference sequence). The CDR3 contains 15 residues. V trimming: 4 bases; J trimming: 7 bases; junction bases outside the gene matches: 6. The clonotype originates from a woman between 55 and 75 years old with active or convalescent COVID-19. V gene TRBV19 combines with J gene TRBJ2-1; 11 bases agree with TRBD2. Sequencing was performed on peripheral blood. Here the CDR3 DNA reads TGTGCCAGTAGTAATAGCGGGAGGGCCGGGAATGAGCAGTTCTTC. Protein: CASSNSGRAGNEQFF.